Following are 8 T cell receptor beta chains from one sample sequenced in a study of spatial heterogeneity in lung cancer. One entry per CDR3 protein results from TCRdb running MiXCR on the 5' RACE reads. The table has about 45,000 distinct CDR3 sequences, about 11% seen once. Documented time point: sample taken at primary tumor resection. Unsorted samples of tumor, nontumor lung or frozen PBMC had their whole RNA sequenced. Sample: PBMCs, taken at surgery. The receptors originated from a female donor with early-stage non-small cell lung cancer.

The rearrangement uses TRBV12-3 or TRBV12-4 and TRBJ2-1; 11 bases agree with TRBD2. J was trimmed by 5 bases and V by 2 bases; bases with no gene match: 8. The CDR3 length is 17 residues. The CDR3 DNA reads as TGTGCCAGCAGTTTATGGGCTAGCGGGGGGTTAAACAATGAGCAGTTCTTC. It yields the protein CASSLWASGGLNNEQFF.

The V gene is TRBV15, the J gene TRBJ2-1; 10 bases are shared with TRBD2. The CDR3 extends over 14 amino acids. The junction had 5 bases not matched to a gene; V was cut back by 5 bases and J by 7 bases. Germline values: CDR1 LNHNV, CDR2 YYDKDF (reference sequence). The chain's CDR3 is CATSAQRGGNEQFF. CDR3 nucleotide sequence: TGTGCCACCAGCGCCCAGCGGGGGGGGAATGAGCAGTTCTTC.

This clonotype was counted ten times or more. The chain joins TRBV5-1 to TRBJ2-2, with 10 nucleotides matching TRBD1. The junction had 3 bases not matched to a gene; V was cut back by 4 bases and J by 3 bases. The CDR3 sequence is 15 residues long. Germline CDR1 SGHRS, CDR2 YFSETQ. This CDR3 is CASSTTGGYTGELFF. The CDR3 DNA follows: TGCGCCAGCAGCACGACAGGGGGCTACACCGGGGAGCTGTTTTTT. Drawing the rest from reference TRBV5-1 and TRBJ2-2, the complete variable domain is KAGVTQTPRYLIKTRGQQVTLSCSPISGHRSVSWYQQTPGQGLQFLFEYFSETQRNKGNFPGRFSGRQFSNSRSEMNVSTLELGDSALYLCASSTTGGYTGELFFGEGSRLTVL.

This clonotype was counted many times. The rearrangement joins TRBV6-5 to TRBJ2-3, with 10 bases lining up with TRBD1. The CDR3 has 15 amino acids. Germline values: CDR1 MNHEY, CDR2 SVGAGI. The J segment lost 2 bases and the V segment lost 6 bases, leaving 5 bases of the junction unmatched. CDR3 bases: TGTGCCAGCAGGTTGACAGGGGGCGACACAGATACGCAGTATTTT. Translating it yields CASRLTGGDTDTQYF.

The sample holds many counts of this clonotype. The chain links TRBV10-3 to TRBJ2-3, with TRBD1 matching 9 bases. The CDR3 is 15 amino acids. Germline trimming cut 4 bases from V and 6 bases from J; bases unmatched to any gene: 8. Looked up from germline, CDR1 is ENHRY and CDR2 is SYGVKD. In DNA, the CDR3 is TGTGCCATCAGTGGCGGGACAGGGCCGTTGGATACGCAGTATTTT. This translates into CAISGGTGPLDTQYF.

This CDR3 is CSARVSVMNTEAFF. The CDR3 DNA sequence: TGCAGTGCTAGAGTGTCCGTTATGAACACTGAAGCTTTCTTT. The V gene is TRBV20-1, the J gene TRBJ1-1; D remains unclear. The germline V and J ends were trimmed by 1 base and 0 bases, with 9 bases remaining between them. CDR1 DFQATT and CDR2 SNEGSKA come from the germline V gene (reference sequence). The CDR3 length is 14 residues.

The table lists this clonotype with a few counts. The rearrangement links TRBV27 to TRBJ1-1, with a weak D call TRBD1 (6 bases). Looked up from germline, CDR1 is MNHEY and CDR2 is SMNVEV (reference sequence). The CDR3 has 13 residues. Trimming left V 6 bases short and J 0 bases short, with 8 bases between. In DNA, the CDR3 is TGTGCCAGCAGGGACAGCTTGAACACTGAAGCTTTCTTT. This sequence encodes CASRDSLNTEAFF.

V usage is TRBV6-2 or TRBV6-3 and J usage is TRBJ2-1, with 9 bases aligning to TRBD1. J lost 13 bases, V lost 5 bases, and 18 bases had no gene match. Per the germline V gene, CDR1 is MNHEY and CDR2 is SVGEGT. The CDR3 spans 16 residues. CDR3 bases: TGTGCCAGCAGTGGCGGGGACAGGGCGTCGGTGTTTGCCCAGTTCTTC. Translation gives CASSGGDRASVFAQFF.